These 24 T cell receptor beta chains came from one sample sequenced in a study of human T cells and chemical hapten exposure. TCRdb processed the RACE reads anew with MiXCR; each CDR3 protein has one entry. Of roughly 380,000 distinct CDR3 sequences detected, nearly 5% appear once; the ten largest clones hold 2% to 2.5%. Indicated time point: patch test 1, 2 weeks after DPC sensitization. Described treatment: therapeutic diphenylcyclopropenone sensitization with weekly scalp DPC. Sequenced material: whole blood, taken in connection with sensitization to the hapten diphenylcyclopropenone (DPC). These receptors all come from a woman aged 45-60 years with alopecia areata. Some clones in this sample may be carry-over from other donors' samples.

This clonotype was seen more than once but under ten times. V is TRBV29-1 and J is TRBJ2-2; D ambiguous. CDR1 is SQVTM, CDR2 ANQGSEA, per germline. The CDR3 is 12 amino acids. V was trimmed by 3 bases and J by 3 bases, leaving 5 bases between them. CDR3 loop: CSVEVDTGELFF. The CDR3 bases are TGCAGCGTTGAGGTCGACACCGGGGAGCTGTTTTTT.

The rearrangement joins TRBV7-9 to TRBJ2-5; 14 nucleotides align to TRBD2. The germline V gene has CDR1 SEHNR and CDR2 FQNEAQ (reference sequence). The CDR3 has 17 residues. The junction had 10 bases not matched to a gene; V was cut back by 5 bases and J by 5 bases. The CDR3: CASSPRLAGGPGETQYF. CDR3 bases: TGTGCCAGCAGCCCACGACTAGCGGGAGGGCCTGGGGAGACCCAGTACTTC.

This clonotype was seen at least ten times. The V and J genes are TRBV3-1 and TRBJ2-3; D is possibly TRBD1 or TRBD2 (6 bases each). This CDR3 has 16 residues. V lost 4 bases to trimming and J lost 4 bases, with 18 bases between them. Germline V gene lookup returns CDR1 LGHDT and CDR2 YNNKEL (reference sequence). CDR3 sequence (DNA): TGTGCCAGCAGCCGCCGACTAGTGGGGGCCCCAGATACGCAGTATTTT. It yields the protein CASSRRLVGAPDTQYF.

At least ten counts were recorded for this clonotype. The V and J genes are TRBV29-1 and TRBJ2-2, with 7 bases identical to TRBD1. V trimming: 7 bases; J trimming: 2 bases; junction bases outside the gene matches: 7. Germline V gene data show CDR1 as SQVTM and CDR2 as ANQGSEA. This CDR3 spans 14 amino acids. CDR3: CSGTGFANTGELFF. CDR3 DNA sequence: TGCAGCGGGACAGGATTTGCTAACACCGGGGAGCTGTTTTTT.

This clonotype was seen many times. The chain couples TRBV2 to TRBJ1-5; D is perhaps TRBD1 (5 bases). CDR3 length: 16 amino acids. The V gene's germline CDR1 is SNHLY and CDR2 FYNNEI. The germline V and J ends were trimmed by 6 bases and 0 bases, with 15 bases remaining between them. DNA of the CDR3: TGTGCCAGCAGCGCCGGGACGGCATATAGCAATCAGCCCCAGCATTTT. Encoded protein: CASSAGTAYSNQPQHF.

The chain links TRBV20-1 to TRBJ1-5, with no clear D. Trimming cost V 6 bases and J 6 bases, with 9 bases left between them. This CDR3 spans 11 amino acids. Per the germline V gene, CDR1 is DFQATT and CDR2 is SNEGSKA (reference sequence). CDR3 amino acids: CSALGSQPQHF. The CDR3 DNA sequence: TGCAGTGCCCTAGGGAGTCAGCCCCAGCATTTT.

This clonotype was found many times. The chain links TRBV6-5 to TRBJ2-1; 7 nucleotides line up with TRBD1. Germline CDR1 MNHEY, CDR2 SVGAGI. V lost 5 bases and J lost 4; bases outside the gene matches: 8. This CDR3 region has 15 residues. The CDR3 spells CASSRTGQSYNEQFF. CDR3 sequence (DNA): TGTGCCAGCAGTCGGACGGGACAGTCTTACAATGAGCAGTTCTTC.

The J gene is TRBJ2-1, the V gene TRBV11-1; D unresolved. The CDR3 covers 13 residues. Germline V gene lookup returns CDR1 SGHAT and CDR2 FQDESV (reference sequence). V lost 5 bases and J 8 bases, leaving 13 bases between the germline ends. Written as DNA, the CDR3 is TGTGCCAGCAGCGGCCCGACTTCTTATGAGCAGTTCTTC. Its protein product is CASSGPTSYEQFF. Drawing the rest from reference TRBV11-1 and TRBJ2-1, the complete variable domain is EAEVAQSPRYKITEKSQAVAFWCDPISGHATLYWYRQILGQGPELLVQFQDESVVDDSQLPKDRFSAERLKGVDSTLKIQPAELGDSAMYLCASSGPTSYEQFFGPGTRLTVL.

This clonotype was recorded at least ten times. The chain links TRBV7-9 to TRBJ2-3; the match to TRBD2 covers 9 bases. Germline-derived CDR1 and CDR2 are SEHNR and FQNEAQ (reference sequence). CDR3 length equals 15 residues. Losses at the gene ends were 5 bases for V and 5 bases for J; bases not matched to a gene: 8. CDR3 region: CASSSAGGRGDTQYF. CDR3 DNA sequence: TGTGCCAGCAGCAGTGCGGGAGGGCGTGGAGATACGCAGTATTTT.

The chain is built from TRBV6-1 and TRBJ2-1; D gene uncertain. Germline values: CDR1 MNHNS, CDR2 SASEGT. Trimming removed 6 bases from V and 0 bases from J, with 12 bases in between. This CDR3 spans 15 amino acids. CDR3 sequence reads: CASREMAASYNEQFF. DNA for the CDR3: TGTGCCAGCAGGGAGATGGCGGCCTCCTACAATGAGCAGTTCTTC.

CDR3 sequence (DNA): TGCAGTGCGGTCAGGGGGGACTATGGCTACACCTTC. Protein: CSAVRGDYGYTF. The rearrangement joins TRBV20-1 to TRBJ1-2; 7 bases map to TRBD1. CDR3 length: 12 amino acids. The germline V gene has CDR1 DFQATT and CDR2 SNEGSKA (reference sequence). Germline trimming cut 6 bases from V and 3 bases from J; bases unmatched to any gene: 4.

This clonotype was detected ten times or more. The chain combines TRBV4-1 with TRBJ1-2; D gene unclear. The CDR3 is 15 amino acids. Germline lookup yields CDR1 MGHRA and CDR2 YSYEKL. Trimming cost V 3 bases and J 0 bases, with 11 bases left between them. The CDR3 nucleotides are TGCGCCAGCAGCCACAGTAGATCAGCTAACTATGGCTACACCTTC. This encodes CASSHSRSANYGYTF.

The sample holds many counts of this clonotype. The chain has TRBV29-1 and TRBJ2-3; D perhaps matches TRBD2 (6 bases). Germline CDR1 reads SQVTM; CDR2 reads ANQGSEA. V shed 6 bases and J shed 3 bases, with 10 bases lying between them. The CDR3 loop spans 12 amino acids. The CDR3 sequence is CSVSGSTDTQYF. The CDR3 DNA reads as TGCAGCGTATCCGGGAGTACAGATACGCAGTATTTT.

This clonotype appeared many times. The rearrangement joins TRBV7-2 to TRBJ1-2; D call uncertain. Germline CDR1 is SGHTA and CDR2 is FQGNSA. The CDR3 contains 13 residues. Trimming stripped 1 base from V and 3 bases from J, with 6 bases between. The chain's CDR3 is CASSLGSYYGYTF. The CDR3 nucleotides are TGTGCCAGCAGCTTAGGTTCCTACTATGGCTACACCTTC. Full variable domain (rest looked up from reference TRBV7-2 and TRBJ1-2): GAGVSQSPSNKVTEKGKDVELRCDPISGHTALYWYRQSLGQGLEFLIYFQGNSAPDKSGLPSDRFSAERTGGSVSTLTIQRTQQEDSAVYLCASSLGSYYGYTFGSGTRLTVV.

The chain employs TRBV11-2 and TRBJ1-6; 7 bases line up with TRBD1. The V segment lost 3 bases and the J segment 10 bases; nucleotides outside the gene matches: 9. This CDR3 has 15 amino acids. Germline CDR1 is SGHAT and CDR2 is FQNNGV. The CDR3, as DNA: TGTGCCAGCAGCTTTTCAGGACAGGATGGATCACCCCTCCACTTT. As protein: CASSFSGQDGSPLHF.

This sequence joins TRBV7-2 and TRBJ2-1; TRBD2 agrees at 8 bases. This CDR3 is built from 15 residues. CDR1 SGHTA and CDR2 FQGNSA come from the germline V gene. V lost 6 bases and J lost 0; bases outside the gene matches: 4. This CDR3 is CASRVAGSSYNEQFF. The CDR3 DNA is TGTGCCAGCAGAGTAGCGGGATCCTCCTACAATGAGCAGTTCTTC.

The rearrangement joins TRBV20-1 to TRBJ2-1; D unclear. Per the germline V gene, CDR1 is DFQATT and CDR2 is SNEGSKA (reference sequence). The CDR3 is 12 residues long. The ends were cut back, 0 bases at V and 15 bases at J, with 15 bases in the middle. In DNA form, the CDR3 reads TGCAGTGCTAGAGATCCGTCTTCATGGCTGTTCTTC. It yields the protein CSARDPSSWLFF.

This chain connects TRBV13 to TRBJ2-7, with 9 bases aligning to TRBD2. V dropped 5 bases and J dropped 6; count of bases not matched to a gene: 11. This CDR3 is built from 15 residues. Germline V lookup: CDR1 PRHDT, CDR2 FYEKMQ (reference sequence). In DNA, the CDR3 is TGTGCCAGCAGCCCAAGACTAGCGGATATATCCGAGCAGTACTTC. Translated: CASSPRLADISEQYF.

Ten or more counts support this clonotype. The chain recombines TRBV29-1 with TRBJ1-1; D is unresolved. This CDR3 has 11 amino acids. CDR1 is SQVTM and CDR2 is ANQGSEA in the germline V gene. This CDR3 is CSAIKNTEAFF. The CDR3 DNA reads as TGCAGTGCTATCAAGAACACTGAAGCTTTCTTT. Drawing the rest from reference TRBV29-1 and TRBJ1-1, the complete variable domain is SAVISQKPSRDICQRGTSLTIQCQVDSQVTMMFWYRQQPGQSLTLIATANQGSEATYESGFVIDKFPISRPNLTFSTLTVSNMSPEDSSIYLCSAIKNTEAFFGQGTRLTVV.

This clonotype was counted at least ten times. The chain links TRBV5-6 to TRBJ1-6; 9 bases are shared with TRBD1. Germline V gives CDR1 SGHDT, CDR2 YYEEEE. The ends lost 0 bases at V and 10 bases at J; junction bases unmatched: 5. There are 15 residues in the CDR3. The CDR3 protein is CASSLGQGEWSPLHF. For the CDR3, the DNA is TGTGCCAGCAGCTTGGGACAGGGGGAGTGGTCACCCCTCCACTTT.

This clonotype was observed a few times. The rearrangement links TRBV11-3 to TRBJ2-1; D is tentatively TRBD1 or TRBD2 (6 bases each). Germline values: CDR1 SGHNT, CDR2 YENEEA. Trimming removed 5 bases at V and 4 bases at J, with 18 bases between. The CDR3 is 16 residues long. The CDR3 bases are TGTGCCAGCAGCAGTGTCTCAGGGGCGGGGTACAATGAGCAGTTCTTC. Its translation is CASSSVSGAGYNEQFF.

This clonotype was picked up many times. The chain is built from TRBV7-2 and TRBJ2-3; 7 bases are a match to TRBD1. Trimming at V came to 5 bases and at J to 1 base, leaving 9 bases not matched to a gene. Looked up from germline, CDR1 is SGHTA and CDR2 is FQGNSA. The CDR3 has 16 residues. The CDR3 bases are TGTGCCAGCAGCGCCGGGACAGCCGCCGGCACAGATACGCAGTATTTT. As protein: CASSAGTAAGTDTQYF.

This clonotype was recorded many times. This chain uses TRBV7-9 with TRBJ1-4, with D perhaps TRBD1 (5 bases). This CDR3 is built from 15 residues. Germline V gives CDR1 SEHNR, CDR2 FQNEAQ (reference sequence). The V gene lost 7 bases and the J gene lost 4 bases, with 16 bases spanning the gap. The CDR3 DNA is TGTGCCAGCACCCCAGGGAACAGCGGTAATGAAAAACTGTTTTTT. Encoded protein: CASTPGNSGNEKLFF.

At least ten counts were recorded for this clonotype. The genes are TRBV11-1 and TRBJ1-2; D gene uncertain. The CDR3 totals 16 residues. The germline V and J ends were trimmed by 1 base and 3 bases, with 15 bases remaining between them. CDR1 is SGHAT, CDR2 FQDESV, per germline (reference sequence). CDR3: CASSLGERTDYYGYTF. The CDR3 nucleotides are TGTGCCAGCAGCTTAGGAGAAAGGACGGATTACTATGGCTACACCTTC.